The present T cell receptor beta chain was sequenced within a study of radiotherapy plus CTLA-4 blockade in lung cancer. Findings and caveats of the study: Radiotherapy plus ipilimumab was followed by expansion in blood of tumor-derived TCR clones.

V lost 1 base and J 0 bases, leaving 17 bases between the germline ends. CDR1 and CDR2 (germline): GTSNPN, SVGIG (reference sequence). CDR3 size: 17 residues. Assay used: immunoSEQ multiplex PCR; TCRdb lists only in-frame clones, some missing. The sample includes approximately 72,000 clones, around 80% seen only once; the top ten take about 6.7%. Concerning this clone: Its target is unknown.

The clonotype originates from a human donor with non-small cell lung cancer who had a complete response to radiotherapy plus ipilimumab. This rearrangement joins TRBV30 to TRBJ2-3; D possibly corresponds to TRBD2 (6 bases). The source material was peripheral blood, sampled from a patient treated with radiotherapy plus ipilimumab. The DNA of the CDR3 is TGTGCCTGGAGTGGCGGGATGCCCTCGGCTAGCACAGATACGCAGTATTTT. It codes for CAWSGGMPSASTDTQYF.